This entry lists 13 T cell receptor beta chains sequenced from one sample in a study of cytomegalovirus exposure and HLA in healthy donors. Primers included in the PCR were 60 Vbeta and 13 Jbeta primers. TCRdb's copy holds only in-frame clones and misses some; the assay was immunoSEQ multiplex PCR. The table shows about 89,000 clones, with over 55% occurring only once. The sequenced sample was PBMCs. The source of these receptors is a woman aged 30 to 39 in good health and CMV-seronegative.

The chain carries TRBV19 and TRBJ1-6, with D unresolved. Deletions cut 3 bases from V and 7 bases from J, with 13 bases between. This CDR3 is built from 15 residues. The germline V gene encodes CDR1 LNHDA and CDR2 SQIVND (reference sequence). CDR3 region: CASSMGVAANSPLHF. In DNA, the CDR3 is TGTGCCAGTAGTATGGGAGTCGCCGCAAATTCACCCCTCCACTTT. Looking up the rest from reference TRBV19 and TRBJ1-6 gives the full variable domain: DGGITQSPKYLFRKEGQNVTLSCEQNLNHDAMYWYRQDPGQGLRLIYYSQIVNDFQKGDIAEGYSVSREKKESFPLTVTSAQKNPTAFYLCASSMGVAANSPLHFGNGTRLTVT.

This clone was seen a single time. The chain couples TRBV9 to TRBJ1-2; tentative D call: TRBD1 (5 bases). This CDR3 contains 13 residues. Looked up from germline, CDR1 is SGDLS and CDR2 is YYNGEE. V was clipped by 2 bases and J by 6 bases, with 11 bases between them. In DNA, the CDR3 is TGTGCCAGCAGCGTCGTAGTAGGGGATGGCTACACCTTC. Protein: CASSVVVGDGYTF.

This clone is a singleton in its sample. The chain is built from TRBV19 and TRBJ1-6; perhaps TRBD1 as D (5 bases). The CDR3 length is 14 residues. V shed 6 bases and J shed 6 bases, with 12 bases lying between them. Germline loops: CDR1 LNHDA, CDR2 SQIVND (reference sequence). The CDR3 sequence: CASRLDIGNSPLHF. DNA of the CDR3: TGTGCCAGTAGGTTGGACATTGGTAATTCACCCCTCCACTTT.

V and J are TRBV28 and TRBJ1-6, with D possibly TRBD1 on 5 matching bases. Per germline, CDR1 MDHEN and CDR2 SYDVKM. The germline V and J ends were trimmed by 7 bases and 5 bases, with 18 bases remaining between them. This CDR3 is built from 16 residues. The CDR3 sequence is CASTVLGDSHNSPLHF. Written as DNA, the CDR3 is TGTGCCAGCACAGTATTGGGTGACAGTCATAATTCACCCCTCCACTTT.

CDR3: CASRSARREETQYF. The CDR3 region has the DNA TGTGCCAGCAGGTCTGCCAGGAGGGAGGAGACCCAGTACTTC. The rearrangement joins TRBV5-5 to TRBJ2-5; D may be TRBD2 (6 bases). Germline CDR1 is SGHKS and CDR2 is YYEKEE (reference sequence). V lost 5 bases and J lost 5, with 16 bases in between. The CDR3 is 14 residues long.

The CDR3 nucleotides read TGTGCCAGCAGTGAAACAGTCAAACAGCCCCAGCATTTT. This encodes CASSETVKQPQHF. The chain recombines TRBV6-1 with TRBJ1-5, with no clear D. The CDR3 runs to 13 residues. Between the trimmed V and J ends, which lost 2 bases and 7 bases, there was a span of 9 bases. The germline V gene encodes CDR1 MNHNS and CDR2 SASEGT.

V is TRBV4-1 and J is TRBJ1-2; the D is unclear. Per the germline V gene, CDR1 is MGHRA and CDR2 is YSYEKL. The CDR3 consists of 14 residues. Between the trimmed V and J ends, which lost 4 bases and 4 bases, there was a span of 13 bases. CDR3 amino acids: CASSRIGRGYGYTF. Here the CDR3 DNA reads TGCGCCAGCAGCCGTATTGGGAGAGGCTATGGCTACACCTTC.

J is TRBJ2-2 and V is TRBV4-3; 8 positions agree with TRBD2. CDR1 and CDR2 from the germline V gene are LGHNA and YSLEER. Trimming cost V 3 bases and J 1 base; bases outside gene matches: 4. The CDR3 length is 16 residues. The CDR3 here is CASSQYAGGNTGELFF. The CDR3 DNA sequence: TGCGCCAGCAGCCAGTACGCGGGAGGGAACACCGGGGAGCTGTTTTTT.

The V and J genes are TRBV12-5 and TRBJ1-5, with D perhaps matching TRBD1 (5 bases). The V end lost 3 bases, the J end lost 5 bases, and 8 bases lay between the germline ends. Germline V CDR1 and CDR2: LGHNT, FRNRAP. This CDR3 has 13 amino acids. The CDR3 protein is CASGFGGDQPQHF. Written as DNA, the CDR3 is TGTGCTAGTGGTTTCGGAGGGGATCAGCCCCAGCATTTT. Filled out from reference TRBV12-5 and TRBJ1-5, the complete variable domain reads DARVTQTPRHKVTEMGQEVTMRCQPILGHNTVFWYRQTMMQGLELLAYFRNRAPLDDSGMPKDRFSAEMPDATLATLKIQPSEPRDSAVYFCASGFGGDQPQHFGDGTRLSIL.

The genes are TRBV11-2 and TRBJ2-7; 7 bases fit TRBD2. CDR3 size: 16 residues. The germline V gene has CDR1 SGHAT and CDR2 FQNNGV. Trimming at V came to 2 bases and at J to 2 bases, leaving 9 bases not matched to a gene. DNA for the CDR3: TGTGCCAGCAGCTTAAACCCCCCCGGGAGGACCTACGAGCAGTACTTC. It is translated as CASSLNPPGRTYEQYF.

The chain uses TRBV7-9 and TRBJ2-3; TRBD1 matches 10 bases. The CDR3 spans 14 residues. Trimming took 5 bases from V and 3 from J; bases not matched to a gene: 2. The germline V gene encodes CDR1 SEHNR and CDR2 FQNEAQ (reference sequence). CDR3: CASSRDRGTDTQYF. The CDR3 nucleotides read TGTGCCAGCAGCCGGGACAGGGGAACAGATACGCAGTATTTT.

This clone was seen only once. This rearrangement joins TRBV9 to TRBJ2-7; 12 nucleotides align to TRBD1. Germline assignment: CDR1 SGDLS and CDR2 YYNGEE. The CDR3 runs 16 residues. V lost 4 bases to trimming and J lost 4 bases; unmatched junction nucleotides: 9. CDR3 DNA: TGTGCCAGCAGCCCCAGGGGGACAGGGGGCGGGTACGAGCAGTACTTC. It is translated as CASSPRGTGGGYEQYF.

The chain joins TRBV11-2 to TRBJ2-7; 13 bases map to TRBD2. The germline V gene encodes CDR1 SGHAT and CDR2 FQNNGV. V was pared by 4 bases and J by 7 bases, with 10 bases of the junction left unmatched. The CDR3 sequence is 16 residues long. CDR3 bases: TGTGCCAGCAGCTCCGGAGGACTAGCGGGAGTAAAAGAGCAGTACTTC. Translation: CASSSGGLAGVKEQYF.